These T cell receptor beta chains were read from a single sample in a study of blood T cells in healthy people across ages. TCRdb called the 5' RACE reads again in MiXCR, with one record for every CDR3 protein. Of fewer than 2,000,000 distinct CDR3 sequences listed, approximately 32% are singletons. The specimen was blood. These receptors were collected from a woman aged 25 to 45 in good health. The CDR3 runs from the conserved cysteine through the conserved F or W. D genes are given only for firm matches. Expanded clones get a size class; other rows say once, few or many, or leave the size out.

CDR3 DNA: TGCGCCAGCAGCGATGTCAGTTTATCCGAAAAACTGTTTTTT; CDR3 protein: CASSDVSLSEKLFF; V gene: TRBV5-1; D gene: NA; J gene: TRBJ1-4; clone size: NA
CDR3 DNA: TGTGCCTGCAGTTACTCCGGGACAGCTAACTATGGCTACACCTTC; CDR3 protein: CACSYSGTANYGYTF; V gene: TRBV6-6; D gene: TRBD1; J gene: TRBJ1-2; clone size: NA
CDR3 DNA: TGCAGTGTACAGGGACGACTAGCCGCATACGAGCAGTACTTC; CDR3 protein: CSVQGRLAAYEQYF; V gene: TRBV20-1; D gene: NA; J gene: TRBJ2-7; clone size: NA
CDR3 DNA: TGCAGTGCCACACCGGGGTCTACCCCTAAGTTTAGCAATCAGCCCCAGCATTTT; CDR3 protein: CSATPGSTPKFSNQPQHF; V gene: TRBV20-1; D gene: NA; J gene: TRBJ1-5; clone size: NA
CDR3 DNA: TGCAGTGCTAGAGATTCTAGCGGAAAACTAGCCAAAAACATTCAGTACTTC; CDR3 protein: CSARDSSGKLAKNIQYF; V gene: TRBV20-1; D gene: TRBD2; J gene: TRBJ2-4; clone size: many
CDR3 DNA: TGTGCCAGCAGAAGGGGACAGAACTCCGGGGCCAACGTCCTGACTTTC; CDR3 protein: CASRRGQNSGANVLTF; V gene: TRBV6-5; D gene: TRBD1; J gene: TRBJ2-6; clone size: NA
CDR3 DNA: TGCAGTGCTAGAGATAGGCTAGCTGGCGCAGATACGCAGTATTTT; CDR3 protein: CSARDRLAGADTQYF; V gene: TRBV20-1; D gene: NA; J gene: TRBJ2-3; clone size: many
CDR3 DNA: TGTGCCAGCAGTTTACAGAGGGCCAGCACTGGGGCCAACGTCCTGACTTTC; CDR3 protein: CASSLQRASTGANVLTF; V gene: TRBV28; D gene: NA; J gene: TRBJ2-6; clone size: few
CDR3 DNA: TGCAGTGCTAGACCTACCACTAGAAGCACCGGGGAGCTGTTTTTT; CDR3 protein: CSARPTTRSTGELFF; V gene: TRBV20-1; D gene: NA; J gene: TRBJ2-2; clone size: NA
CDR3 DNA: TGTGCCAGCAGCTTAGTAAGAGCGGGAGGTTTGAATGAGCAGTTCTTC; CDR3 protein: CASSLVRAGGLNEQFF; V gene: TRBV7-9; D gene: TRBD2; J gene: TRBJ2-1; clone size: NA
CDR3 DNA: TGTGCCAGCAGTGGGAGCAGCCTAAACACTGAAGCTTTCTTT; CDR3 protein: CASSGSSLNTEAFF; V gene: TRBV2; D gene: NA; J gene: TRBJ1-1; clone size: few